Below are 26 T cell receptor beta chains sequenced from a single sample in a study of shared clonotypes between healthy human individuals. Sequencing used immunoSEQ multiplex PCR; TCRdb keeps in-frame clones, though not all of them. Of about 1.5 million clones in the sample, 95% to 99% were seen once. The sequencing sample was made of naive CD4+ T cells sorted from blood. Specified subset: CD45RA+ positively selected. The receptors originated from a man aged 30-40 years in good health.

This sequence joins TRBV19 and TRBJ1-5, with D possibly matching TRBD1 (6 bases). Germline CDR1 LNHDA, CDR2 SQIVND (reference sequence). The CDR3 contains 16 residues. The V gene lost 4 bases and the J gene lost 7 bases, with 20 bases spanning the gap. CDR3 sequence: CASSTPGGGGEQPQHF. In DNA, the CDR3 is TGTGCCAGTAGTACCCCCGGGGGCGGGGGGGAACAGCCCCAGCATTTT.

This chain joins TRBV7-3 and TRBJ2-5, with TRBD1 matching 7 bases. CDR1 and CDR2 (germline): SGHTA, FQGTGA. V lost 5 bases, J lost 0 bases, and 9 bases stayed unmatched. CDR3 size: 16 residues. CDR3 coding DNA: TGTGCCAGCAGCCCCCAGGCCAGGGGGAACCAAGAGACCCAGTACTTC. Translating it yields CASSPQARGNQETQYF.

The chain is built from TRBV4-1 and TRBJ2-7, with unresolved D. CDR1 and CDR2 (germline): MGHRA, YSYEKL. V lost 0 bases and J lost 0, with 6 bases in between. There are 14 residues in the CDR3. This CDR3 is CASSQDEYSYEQYF. The DNA for the CDR3 is TGCGCCAGCAGCCAAGATGAGTACTCCTACGAGCAGTACTTC.

The chain recombines TRBV10-2 with TRBJ2-3, with D possibly being TRBD1 (6 bases). Trimming removed 9 bases from V and 5 bases from J, with 9 bases in between. The CDR3 runs to 11 residues. In germline, CDR1 is WSHSY, CDR2 SAAADI. CDR3 bases: TGCGCCAGTCAACAGGGAGATACGCAGTATTTT. It encodes CASQQGDTQYF.

The V and J genes are TRBV18 and TRBJ1-1; D might be TRBD1 (5 bases). Trimming stripped 3 bases from V and 5 bases from J, with 10 bases between. Germline V gene sequence: CDR1 KGHSH, CDR2 LQKENI. The CDR3 loop spans 13 amino acids. The CDR3 sequence is CASSPARGTEAFF. CDR3 bases: TGTGCCAGCTCACCGGCGCGGGGGACTGAAGCTTTCTTT.

The gene calls are TRBV15 and TRBJ2-4; 8 bases line up with TRBD1. The CDR3 covers 20 residues. Germline CDR1 and CDR2: LNHNV and YYDKDF (reference sequence). Trimming took 3 bases from V and 9 from J; bases not matched to a gene: 25. CDR3: CATSRFHPGQAPSQIGIQYF. In DNA form, the CDR3 reads TGTGCCACCAGCAGGTTTCACCCGGGACAGGCACCTTCCCAAATTGGCATTCAGTACTTC.

This clone was seen just once. The V and J genes are TRBV7-2 and TRBJ2-1; 7 bases map to TRBD2. V lost 6 bases and J lost 7; bases outside the gene matches: 12. There are 15 residues in the CDR3. Per the germline V gene, CDR1 is SGHTA and CDR2 is FQGNSA. CDR3 loop: CASSLTLAGANEQFF. CDR3 in DNA: TGTGCCAGCAGTTTGACGCTCGCGGGAGCTAATGAGCAGTTCTTC.

The rearrangement joins TRBV7-9 to TRBJ1-1; D may be TRBD1 (5 bases). The V gene lost 5 bases and the J gene lost 2 bases, with 9 bases spanning the gap. The CDR3 extends over 13 amino acids. Germline V gives CDR1 SEHNR, CDR2 FQNEAQ (reference sequence). CDR3 amino acids: CASSTRTNTEAFF. CDR3 bases: TGTGCCAGCAGCACGAGGACAAACACTGAAGCTTTCTTT.

The V and J genes are TRBV11-2 and TRBJ2-1; D is possibly TRBD1 or TRBD2 (5 bases each). V was pared by 3 bases and J by 5 bases, with 14 bases between. The CDR3 has 15 amino acids. CDR1 and CDR2 from the germline V gene are SGHAT and FQNNGV. CDR3 bases: TGTGCCAGCAGCTTTGGGACGGAAAGTAACAATGAGCAGTTCTTC. Its protein product is CASSFGTESNNEQFF.

The V and J genes are TRBV19 and TRBJ2-3, with D tentatively TRBD2 (5 bases). The CDR3 sequence is 15 residues long. V was cut by 3 bases and J by 0 bases, with 10 bases left in between. CDR1 is LNHDA, CDR2 SQIVND, per germline (reference sequence). The CDR3 reads CASSILATSTDTQYF. As DNA, the CDR3 is TGTGCCAGTAGTATCCTAGCTACTAGCACAGATACGCAGTATTTT.

The chain uses TRBV4-1 and TRBJ1-5; D is perhaps TRBD1 (5 bases). The CDR3 loop spans 14 amino acids. Between the trimmed V and J ends, which lost 3 bases and 6 bases, there was a span of 12 bases. In germline, CDR1 is MGHRA, CDR2 YSYEKL. CDR3 coding DNA: TGCGCCAGCAGCCAGGGAACAGGTGGTCAGCCCCAGCATTTT. Translating it yields CASSQGTGGQPQHF.

The rearrangement uses TRBV6-6 and TRBJ2-7, with TRBD2 as a possible D gene (6 bases). CDR1 is MNHNY, CDR2 SVGAGI, per germline (reference sequence). This CDR3 comprises 14 residues. Trimming took off 7 bases at V and 0 bases at J, with 13 bases between the two ends. DNA of the CDR3: TGTGCCAGCACCAAGGAGGGATCCTCCTACGAGCAGTACTTC. Its protein is CASTKEGSSYEQYF.

This sequence joins TRBV7-9 and TRBJ1-2; TRBD1 matches 7 bases. The CDR3 totals 13 residues. The germline V gene has CDR1 SEHNR and CDR2 FQNEAQ (reference sequence). V lost 8 bases and J lost 7; bases outside the gene matches: 10. The CDR3 DNA reads TGTGCCAGCGAGGGACGAGGGGGCAGTGGCTACACCTTC. Its translation is CASEGRGGSGYTF.

The chain carries TRBV5-1 and TRBJ1-2; D is uncertain. In germline, CDR1 is SGHRS, CDR2 YFSETQ. The ends were cut back, 5 bases at V and 0 bases at J, with 11 bases in the middle. This CDR3 has 14 residues. The CDR3 sequence: CASRQDRANYGYTF. CDR3 nucleotides: TGCGCCAGCAGGCAAGACCGAGCTAACTATGGCTACACCTTC.

The chain couples TRBV7-8 to TRBJ1-1; no reliable D call. This CDR3 is built from 14 residues. Looked up from germline, CDR1 is SGHVS and CDR2 is FQNEAQ. V was shortened by 5 bases and J by 5 bases, with 15 bases between the two germline ends. CDR3 in DNA: TGTGCCAGCAGCCTAACTCCGAGTTATACTGAAGCTTTCTTT. Amino acid sequence: CASSLTPSYTEAFF.

CDR3 amino acids: CASRKGSGGGETQYF. The CDR3 nucleotides are TGTGCCAGCAGGAAGGGTAGCGGAGGAGGGGAGACCCAGTACTTC. This chain connects TRBV5-8 to TRBJ2-5; D might be TRBD2 (6 bases). V lost 5 bases and J lost 5, with 19 bases in between. The CDR3 runs to 15 residues. Germline V gene lookup returns CDR1 SGHTS and CDR2 YDEGEE.

This chain connects TRBV7-8 to TRBJ2-7, with 8 bases that match TRBD1. V shed 6 bases, J shed 2 bases, and the junction held 9 bases outside the gene matches. CDR3 size: 15 residues. Germline V CDR1 and CDR2: SGHVS, FQNEAQ. The DNA of the CDR3 is TGTGCCAGCAGGGGGGACCGGGACAGGCCCTACGAGCAGTACTTC. Translation gives CASRGDRDRPYEQYF.

This clone was detected only once. J is TRBJ2-7 and V is TRBV6-1, with 7 bases aligning to TRBD1. The length of the CDR3 is 12 residues. J was trimmed by 4 bases and V by 5 bases; bases with no gene match: 2. Germline V gives CDR1 MNHNS, CDR2 SASEGT. In DNA form, the CDR3 reads TGTGCCAGCAGTCCACAGGGGTACGAGCAGTACTTC. It specifies CASSPQGYEQYF.

The rearrangement uses TRBV11-1 and TRBJ2-7, with 13 bases matching TRBD2. This CDR3 is built from 18 residues. In germline, CDR1 is SGHAT, CDR2 FQDESV (reference sequence). Trimming at V came to 5 bases and at J to 1 base, leaving 11 bases not matched to a gene. DNA for the CDR3: TGTGCCAGCAGCCACCCGGGACTAGCGGGGATCCTTTCCTACGAGCAGTACTTC. It encodes CASSHPGLAGILSYEQYF.

The chain combines TRBV18 with TRBJ2-7, with D maybe TRBD1 (5 bases). Germline CDR1 is KGHSH and CDR2 is LQKENI. The CDR3 totals 15 residues. V was pared by 1 base and J by 3 bases, with 13 bases between. CDR3 region: CASSPHQGTGYEQYF. The CDR3 DNA reads TGTGCCAGCTCACCACATCAGGGAACGGGCTACGAGCAGTACTTC.

The V call is TRBV6-1, the J call TRBJ2-5; D gene ambiguous. The CDR3 runs to 13 residues. Trimming pared 3 bases from V and 5 bases from J, leaving 10 bases between. Germline V gene lookup returns CDR1 MNHNS and CDR2 SASEGT. CDR3 DNA sequence: TGTGCCAGCAGTGAGGCCCCTGCGGAGACCCAGTACTTC. Protein: CASSEAPAETQYF.

The rearrangement joins TRBV4-2 to TRBJ2-1; perhaps TRBD1 as D (6 bases). The ends were cut back, 1 base at V and 0 bases at J, with 13 bases in the middle. CDR3 length equals 17 residues. The germline CDR1 and CDR2 sequences are LGHNA and YNFKEQ. In DNA, the CDR3 is TGTGCCAGCAGCCAAGTACAGGGTCTGAGCTCCTACAATGAGCAGTTCTTC. Translated, it gives CASSQVQGLSSYNEQFF.

V usage is TRBV6-1 and J usage is TRBJ1-2; no clear D gene. The CDR3 runs 14 residues. Germline V gene lookup returns CDR1 MNHNS and CDR2 SASEGT. V lost 2 bases and J 4 bases, leaving 11 bases between the germline ends. Here the CDR3 DNA reads TGTGCCAGCAGTGAATATACCCTACCCTATGGCTACACCTTC. It translates to CASSEYTLPYGYTF.

The J gene is TRBJ1-2, the V gene TRBV6-6; no firm D call. Germline CDR1 reads MNHNY; CDR2 reads SVGAGI (reference sequence). The V gene lost 2 bases and the J gene lost 5 bases, with 18 bases spanning the gap. This CDR3 region has 16 residues. CDR3 in amino acids: CASSYPPRATSYGYTF. The CDR3 region has the DNA TGTGCCAGCAGTTACCCTCCGAGGGCCACTTCATATGGCTACACCTTC.

The V call is TRBV7-2, the J call TRBJ2-1; D gene ambiguous. CDR3 length equals 14 residues. V was clipped by 2 bases and J by 4 bases, with 9 bases between them. Looked up from germline, CDR1 is SGHTA and CDR2 is FQGNSA. CDR3: CASSLTQVYNEQFF. CDR3 DNA: TGTGCCAGCAGCTTAACCCAAGTTTACAATGAGCAGTTCTTC.

Concerning this clone: Other DNA sequences within the sample encode an identical CDR3. As DNA, the CDR3 is TGTGCCAGCAGCTCAGGACTAGCGGGAGGGAATGAGCAGTTCTTC. Translation: CASSSGLAGGNEQFF. The genes are TRBV7-9 and TRBJ2-1, with 15 bases fitting TRBD2. The germline V gene encodes CDR1 SEHNR and CDR2 FQNEAQ (reference sequence). J was trimmed by 7 bases and V by 4 bases; bases with no gene match: 2. This CDR3 region has 15 residues.